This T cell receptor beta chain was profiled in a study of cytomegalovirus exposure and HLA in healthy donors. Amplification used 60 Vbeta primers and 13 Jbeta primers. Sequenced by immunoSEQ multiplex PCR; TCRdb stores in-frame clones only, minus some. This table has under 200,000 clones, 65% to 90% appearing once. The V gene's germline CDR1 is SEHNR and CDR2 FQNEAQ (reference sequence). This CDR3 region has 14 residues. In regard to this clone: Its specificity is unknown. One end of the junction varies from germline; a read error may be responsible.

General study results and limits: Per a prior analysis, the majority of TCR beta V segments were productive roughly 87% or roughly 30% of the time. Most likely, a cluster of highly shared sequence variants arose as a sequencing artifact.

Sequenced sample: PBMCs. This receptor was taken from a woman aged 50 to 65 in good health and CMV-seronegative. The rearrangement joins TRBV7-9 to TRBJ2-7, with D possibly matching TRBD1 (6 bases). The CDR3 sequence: CSSSFLTQGREQYF. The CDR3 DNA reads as TGTTCCAGCAGTTTTCTGACACAGGGCCGGGAGCAGTACTTC.